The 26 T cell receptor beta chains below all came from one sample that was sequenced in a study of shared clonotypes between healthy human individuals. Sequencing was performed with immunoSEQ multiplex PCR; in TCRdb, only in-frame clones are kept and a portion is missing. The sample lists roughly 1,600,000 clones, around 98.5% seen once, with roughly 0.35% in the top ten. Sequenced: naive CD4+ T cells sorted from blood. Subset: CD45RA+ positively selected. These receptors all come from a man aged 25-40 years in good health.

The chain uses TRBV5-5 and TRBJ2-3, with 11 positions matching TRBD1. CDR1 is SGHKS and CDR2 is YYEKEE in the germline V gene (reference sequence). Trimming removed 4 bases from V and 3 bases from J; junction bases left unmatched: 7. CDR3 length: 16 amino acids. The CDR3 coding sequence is TGTGCCAGCAGCCCACCGGGACAGGGGGTTACAGATACGCAGTATTTT. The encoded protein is CASSPPGQGVTDTQYF.

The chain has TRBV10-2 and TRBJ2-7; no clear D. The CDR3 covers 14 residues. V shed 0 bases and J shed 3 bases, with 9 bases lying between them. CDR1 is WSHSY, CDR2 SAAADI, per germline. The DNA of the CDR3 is TGCGCCAGCAGTGAGTCAATTCACTACTACGAGCAGTACTTC. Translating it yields CASSESIHYYEQYF.

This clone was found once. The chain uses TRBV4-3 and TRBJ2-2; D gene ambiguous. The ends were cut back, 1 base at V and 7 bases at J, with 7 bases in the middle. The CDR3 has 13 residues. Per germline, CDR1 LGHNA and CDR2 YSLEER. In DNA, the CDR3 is TGCGCCAGCAGCCAAGTCCCGAGCGGGGAGCTGTTTTTT. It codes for CASSQVPSGELFF.

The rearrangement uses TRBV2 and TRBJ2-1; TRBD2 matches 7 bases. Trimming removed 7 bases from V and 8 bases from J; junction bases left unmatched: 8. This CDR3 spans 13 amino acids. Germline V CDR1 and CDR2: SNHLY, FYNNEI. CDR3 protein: CASIPAGVHEQFF. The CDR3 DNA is TGTGCCAGCATCCCGGCGGGAGTTCATGAGCAGTTCTTC.

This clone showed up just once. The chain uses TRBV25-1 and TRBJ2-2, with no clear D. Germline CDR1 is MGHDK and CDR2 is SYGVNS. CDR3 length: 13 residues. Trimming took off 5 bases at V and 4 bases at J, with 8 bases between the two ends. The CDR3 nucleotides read TGTGCCAGCAGTATAGGAAGCACCGGGGAGCTGTTTTTT. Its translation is CASSIGSTGELFF.

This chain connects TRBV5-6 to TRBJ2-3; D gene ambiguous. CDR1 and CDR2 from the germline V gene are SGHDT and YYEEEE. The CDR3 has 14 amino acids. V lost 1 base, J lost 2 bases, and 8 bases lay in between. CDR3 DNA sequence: TGTGCCAGCAGCTTGTCTCTGAACACAGATACGCAGTATTTT. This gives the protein CASSLSLNTDTQYF.

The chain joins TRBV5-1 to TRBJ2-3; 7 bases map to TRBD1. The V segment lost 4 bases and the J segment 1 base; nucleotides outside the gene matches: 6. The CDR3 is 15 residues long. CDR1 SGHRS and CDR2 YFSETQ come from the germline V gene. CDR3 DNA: TGCGCCAGCAGCCTCACCACAGGGGGCACAGATACGCAGTATTTT. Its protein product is CASSLTTGGTDTQYF.

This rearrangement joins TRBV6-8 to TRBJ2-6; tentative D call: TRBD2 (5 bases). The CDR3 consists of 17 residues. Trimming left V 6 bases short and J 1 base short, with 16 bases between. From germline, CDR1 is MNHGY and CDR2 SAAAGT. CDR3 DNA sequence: TGTGCCAGCAGACCCCGATTGACTACTTCTGGGGCCAACGTCCTGACTTTC. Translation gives CASRPRLTTSGANVLTF.

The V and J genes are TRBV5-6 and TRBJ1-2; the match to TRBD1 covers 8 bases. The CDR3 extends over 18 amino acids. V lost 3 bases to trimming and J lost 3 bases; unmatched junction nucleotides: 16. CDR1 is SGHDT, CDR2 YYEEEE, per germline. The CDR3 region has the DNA TGTGCCAGCAGCTCCTCCCGGGACAGGTCGTTGGGGGACTATGGCTACACCTTC. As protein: CASSSSRDRSLGDYGYTF.

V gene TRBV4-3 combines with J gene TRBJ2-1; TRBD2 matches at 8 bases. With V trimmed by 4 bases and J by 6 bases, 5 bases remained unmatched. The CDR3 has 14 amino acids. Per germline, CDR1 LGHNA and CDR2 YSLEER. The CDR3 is CASSPGLDSNEQFF. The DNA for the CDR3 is TGCGCCAGCAGCCCGGGACTAGATAGCAATGAGCAGTTCTTC.

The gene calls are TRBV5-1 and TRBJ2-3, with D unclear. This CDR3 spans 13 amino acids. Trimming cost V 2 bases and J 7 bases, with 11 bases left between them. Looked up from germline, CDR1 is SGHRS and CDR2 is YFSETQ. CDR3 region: CASSFSERYTQYF. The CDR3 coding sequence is TGCGCCAGCAGCTTCTCGGAGAGGTATACGCAGTATTTT.

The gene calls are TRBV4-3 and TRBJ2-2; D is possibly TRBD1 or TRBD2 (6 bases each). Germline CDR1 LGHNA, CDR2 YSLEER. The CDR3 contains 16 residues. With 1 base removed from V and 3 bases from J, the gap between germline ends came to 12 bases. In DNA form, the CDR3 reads TGCGCCAGCAGCCAAGTACGGGGGCAGTACACCGGGGAGCTGTTTTTT. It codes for CASSQVRGQYTGELFF.

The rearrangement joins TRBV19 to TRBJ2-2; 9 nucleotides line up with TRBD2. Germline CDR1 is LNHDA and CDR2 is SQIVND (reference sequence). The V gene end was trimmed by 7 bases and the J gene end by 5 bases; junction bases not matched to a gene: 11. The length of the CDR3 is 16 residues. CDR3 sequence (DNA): TGTGCCAGTAATGGCGTAGGAGCGGGAGGAACCGGGGAGCTGTTTTTT. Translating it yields CASNGVGAGGTGELFF.

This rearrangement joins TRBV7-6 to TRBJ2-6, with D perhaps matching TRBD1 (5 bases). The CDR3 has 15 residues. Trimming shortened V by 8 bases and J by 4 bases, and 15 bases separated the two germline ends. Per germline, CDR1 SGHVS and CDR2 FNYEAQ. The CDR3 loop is CASVRQPLGANVLTF. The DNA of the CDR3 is TGTGCCAGCGTAAGACAGCCGCTCGGGGCCAACGTCCTGACTTTC. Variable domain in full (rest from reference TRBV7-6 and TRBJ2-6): GAGVSQSPRYKVTKRGQDVALRCDPISGHVSLYWYRQALGQGPEFLTYFNYEAQQDKSGLPNDRFSAERPEGSISTLTIQRTEQRDSAMYRCASVRQPLGANVLTFGAGSRLTVL.

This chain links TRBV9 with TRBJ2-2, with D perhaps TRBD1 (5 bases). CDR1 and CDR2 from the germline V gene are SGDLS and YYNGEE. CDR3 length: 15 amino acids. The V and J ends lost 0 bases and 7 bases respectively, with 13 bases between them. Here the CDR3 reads CASSVGQGWLGELFF. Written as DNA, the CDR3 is TGTGCCAGCAGCGTAGGCCAGGGTTGGCTCGGGGAGCTGTTTTTT.

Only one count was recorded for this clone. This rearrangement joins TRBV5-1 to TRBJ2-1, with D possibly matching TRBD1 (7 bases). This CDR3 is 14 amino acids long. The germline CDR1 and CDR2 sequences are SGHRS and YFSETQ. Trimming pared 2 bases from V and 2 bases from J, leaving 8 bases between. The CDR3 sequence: CASSFRGAYNEQFF. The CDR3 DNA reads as TGCGCCAGCAGCTTCAGGGGGGCCTACAATGAGCAGTTCTTC. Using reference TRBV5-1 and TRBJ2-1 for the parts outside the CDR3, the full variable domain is KAGVTQTPRYLIKTRGQQVTLSCSPISGHRSVSWYQQTPGQGLQFLFEYFSETQRNKGNFPGRFSGRQFSNSRSEMNVSTLELGDSALYLCASSFRGAYNEQFFGPGTRLTVL.

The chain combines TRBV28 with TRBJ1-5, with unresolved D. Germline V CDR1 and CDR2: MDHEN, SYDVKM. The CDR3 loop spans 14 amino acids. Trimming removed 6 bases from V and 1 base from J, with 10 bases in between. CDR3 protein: CASRPRVSNQPQHF. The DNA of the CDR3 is TGTGCCAGCAGACCGAGGGTGAGCAATCAGCCCCAGCATTTT.

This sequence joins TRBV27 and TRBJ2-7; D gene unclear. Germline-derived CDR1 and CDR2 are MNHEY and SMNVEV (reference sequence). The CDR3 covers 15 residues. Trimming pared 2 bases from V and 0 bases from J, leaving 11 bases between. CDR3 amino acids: CASSLSLVFSYEQYF. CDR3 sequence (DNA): TGTGCCAGCAGTTTAAGTCTAGTCTTCTCCTACGAGCAGTACTTC.

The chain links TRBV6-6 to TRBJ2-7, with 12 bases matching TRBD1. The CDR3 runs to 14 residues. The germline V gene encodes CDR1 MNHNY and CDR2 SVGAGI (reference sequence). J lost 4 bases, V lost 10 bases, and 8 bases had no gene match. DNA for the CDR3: TGTGCCACGCAGGGACAGGGGGCTTTGTACGAGCAGTACTTC. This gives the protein CATQGQGALYEQYF.

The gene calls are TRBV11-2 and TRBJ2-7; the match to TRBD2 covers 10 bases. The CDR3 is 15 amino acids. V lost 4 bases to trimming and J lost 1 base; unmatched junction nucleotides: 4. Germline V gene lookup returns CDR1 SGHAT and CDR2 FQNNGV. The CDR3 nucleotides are TGTGCCAGCAGCTCACTAGCGGGAAAGTCCTACGAGCAGTACTTC. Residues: CASSSLAGKSYEQYF.

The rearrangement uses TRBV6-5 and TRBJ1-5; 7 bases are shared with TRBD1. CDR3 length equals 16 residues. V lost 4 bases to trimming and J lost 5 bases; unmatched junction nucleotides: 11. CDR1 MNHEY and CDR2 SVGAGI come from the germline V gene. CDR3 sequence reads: CASSSYRGGGHQPQHF. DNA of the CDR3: TGTGCCAGCAGTTCCTACAGGGGCGGGGGGCATCAGCCCCAGCATTTT.

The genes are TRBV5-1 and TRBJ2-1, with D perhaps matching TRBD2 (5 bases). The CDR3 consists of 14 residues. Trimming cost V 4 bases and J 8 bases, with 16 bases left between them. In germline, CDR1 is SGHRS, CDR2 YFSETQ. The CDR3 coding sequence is TGCGCCAGCAGCCCCCTGAGGGCTTTCGATGAGCAGTTCTTC. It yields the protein CASSPLRAFDEQFF.

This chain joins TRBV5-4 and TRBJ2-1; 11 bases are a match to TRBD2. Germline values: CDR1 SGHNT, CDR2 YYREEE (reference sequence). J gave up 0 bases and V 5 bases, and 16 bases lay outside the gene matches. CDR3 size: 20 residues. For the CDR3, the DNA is TGTGCCAGCAGTAGGGCCGGGACTAGCGGCCATCAAAGCTCCTACAATGAGCAGTTCTTC. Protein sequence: CASSRAGTSGHQSSYNEQFF.

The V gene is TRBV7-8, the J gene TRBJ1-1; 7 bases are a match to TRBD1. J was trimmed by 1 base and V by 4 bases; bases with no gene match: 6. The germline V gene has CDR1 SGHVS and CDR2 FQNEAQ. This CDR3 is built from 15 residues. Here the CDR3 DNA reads TGTGCCAGCAGCTCAAGAAGGGGGCGGAACACTGAAGCTTTCTTT. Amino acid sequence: CASSSRRGRNTEAFF.

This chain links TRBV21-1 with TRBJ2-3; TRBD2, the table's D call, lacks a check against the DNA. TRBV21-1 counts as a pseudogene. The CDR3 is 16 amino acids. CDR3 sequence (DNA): TGTGCCAGCAGCCGGCGACTAGCGGGAGACACAGATACGCAGTATTTT. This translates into CASSRRLAGDTDTQYF.

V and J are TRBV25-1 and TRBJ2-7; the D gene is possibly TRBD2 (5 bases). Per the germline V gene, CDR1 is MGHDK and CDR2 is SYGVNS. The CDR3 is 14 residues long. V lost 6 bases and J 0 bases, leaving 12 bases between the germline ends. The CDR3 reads CASRSPGISYEQYF. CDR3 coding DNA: TGTGCCAGCAGGTCACCGGGAATCTCCTACGAGCAGTACTTC.